One sample yielded the 28 T cell receptor beta chains listed below, sequenced in a study of cytotoxic CD8 clonotypes in ibrutinib-treated CLL. TCRdb keeps only in-frame clones here, not all; method: immunoSEQ multiplex PCR. The table includes tens of thousands of clones, 68% detected once. The material sequenced was PBMCs, taken after 24 months of ibrutinib treatment. Every receptor here comes from a human donor with chronic lymphocytic leukemia.

V usage is TRBV19 and J usage is TRBJ1-3, with 8 bases that match TRBD1. In germline, CDR1 is LNHDA, CDR2 SQIVND (reference sequence). The CDR3 runs 16 residues. The V and J ends lost 5 bases and 4 bases, in that order; junction bases with no gene match: 10. The CDR3 DNA is TGTGCCAGTAGTGGTGTCGGACAGGGTACGGGAAACACCATATATTTT. Translating gives CASSGVGQGTGNTIYF. Complete variable domain (other parts from reference TRBV19 and TRBJ1-3): DGGITQSPKYLFRKEGQNVTLSCEQNLNHDAMYWYRQDPGQGLRLIYYSQIVNDFQKGDIAEGYSVSREKKESFPLTVTSAQKNPTAFYLCASSGVGQGTGNTIYFGEGSWLTVV.

CDR3 loop: CASSPALRWGAIAFF. CDR3 DNA: TGTGCCAGCAGTCCCGCTCTGAGATGGGGGGCGATCGCTTTCTTT. V gene TRBV6-5 combines with J gene TRBJ1-1, with TRBD1 as a possible D gene (6 bases). The germline V and J ends were trimmed by 5 bases and 11 bases, with 24 bases remaining between them. Per germline, CDR1 MNHEY and CDR2 SVGAGI. The length of the CDR3 is 15 residues.

The V gene is TRBV10-3, the J gene TRBJ2-5; the match to TRBD2 covers 9 bases. The CDR3 has 13 amino acids. V shed 8 bases, J shed 5 bases, and the junction held 6 bases outside the gene matches. In germline, CDR1 is ENHRY, CDR2 SYGVKD. CDR3 loop: CAIRGGAEETQYF. CDR3 nucleotide sequence: TGTGCCATCCGCGGGGGGGCGGAGGAGACCCAGTACTTC.

This sequence joins TRBV10-3 and TRBJ2-5, with 7 nucleotides matching TRBD2. The length of the CDR3 is 16 residues. Per germline, CDR1 ENHRY and CDR2 SYGVKD. V was pared by 0 bases and J by 5 bases, with 9 bases of the junction left unmatched. DNA of the CDR3: TGTGCCATCAGTGAGTCCGAAACTAGCGCCCAGGAGACCCAGTACTTC. This gives the protein CAISESETSAQETQYF.

The rearrangement uses TRBV5-6 and TRBJ1-4; D remains unclear. CDR1 SGHDT and CDR2 YYEEEE come from the germline V gene. CDR3 length: 14 residues. Trimming removed 2 bases at V and 1 base at J, with 6 bases between. The CDR3 here is CASSFPGTNEKLFF. The CDR3 DNA reads TGTGCCAGCAGCTTCCCTGGAACTAATGAAAAACTGTTTTTT.

The genes are TRBV7-6 and TRBJ1-1; 8 positions match TRBD1. Germline assignment: CDR1 SGHVS and CDR2 FNYEAQ. Trimming cost V 5 bases and J 0 bases; bases outside gene matches: 8. The CDR3 consists of 16 residues. For the CDR3, the DNA is TGTGCCAGCAGCCCCTACAGGGGGGACATGAACACTGAAGCTTTCTTT. Protein sequence: CASSPYRGDMNTEAFF.

There are a few counts of this clone. The chain uses TRBV19 and TRBJ1-1; D gene ambiguous. This CDR3 spans 15 amino acids. The V end lost 3 bases, the J end lost 2 bases, and 13 bases lay between the germline ends. Germline V gives CDR1 LNHDA, CDR2 SQIVND (reference sequence). This CDR3 reads CASSISHSPNTEAFF. The DNA for the CDR3 is TGTGCCAGTAGTATTAGTCACAGTCCCAACACTGAAGCTTTCTTT.

The chain recombines TRBV9 with TRBJ2-1, with 10 bases fitting TRBD1. This CDR3 contains 16 residues. Trimming cost V 7 bases and J 7 bases; bases outside gene matches: 14. Germline V gene data show CDR1 as SGDLS and CDR2 as YYNGEE. The CDR3 loop reads CASSPFTGTGANEQFF. In DNA form, the CDR3 reads TGTGCCAGCTCCCCGTTTACCGGGACAGGGGCGAATGAGCAGTTCTTC.

V and J are TRBV19 and TRBJ2-7; tentative D call: TRBD1 (5 bases). The CDR3 totals 15 residues. The V and J ends lost 6 bases and 1 base respectively, with 16 bases between them. Germline V gene sequence: CDR1 LNHDA, CDR2 SQIVND (reference sequence). CDR3 region: CASRRKPQDSYEQYF. CDR3 DNA sequence: TGTGCCAGTAGGCGCAAACCACAGGATTCCTACGAGCAGTACTTC. Complete variable domain (other parts from reference TRBV19 and TRBJ2-7): DGGITQSPKYLFRKEGQNVTLSCEQNLNHDAMYWYRQDPGQGLRLIYYSQIVNDFQKGDIAEGYSVSREKKESFPLTVTSAQKNPTAFYLCASRRKPQDSYEQYFGPGTRLTVT.

V and J are TRBV9 and TRBJ1-1; D gene uncertain. The V end was cut by 0 bases, the J end by 0 bases, with 9 bases between. CDR3 length: 15 amino acids. The V gene's germline CDR1 is SGDLS and CDR2 YYNGEE. The CDR3 is CASSVGSDMNTEAFF. The DNA of the CDR3 is TGTGCCAGCAGCGTAGGATCAGACATGAACACTGAAGCTTTCTTT.

The genes are TRBV21-1 and TRBJ2-7; the table's D call TRBD1 went unverified against the DNA. TRBV21-1 is termed a pseudogene. The CDR3 totals 12 residues. CDR3 region: CASRDSSYEQYF. CDR3 DNA sequence: TGTGCCAGCAGGGACAGCTCCTACGAGCAGTACTTC.

The chain recombines TRBV29-1 with TRBJ2-3; TRBD2 matches 8 bases. V dropped 3 bases and J dropped 2; count of bases not matched to a gene: 4. CDR1 SQVTM and CDR2 ANQGSEA come from the germline V gene. The CDR3 extends over 14 amino acids. Here the CDR3 DNA reads TGCAGCGTTGATAGTAGCGGGGTCACAGATACGCAGTATTTT. Protein product: CSVDSSGVTDTQYF.

The chain couples TRBV7-6 to TRBJ1-1, with 9 bases identical to TRBD1. This CDR3 spans 15 amino acids. CDR1 is SGHVS and CDR2 is FNYEAQ in the germline V gene. The V and J ends lost 2 bases and 4 bases, in that order; junction bases with no gene match: 5. The CDR3 loop is CASSLRTGVSTEAFF. The CDR3 DNA reads TGTGCCAGCAGCTTAAGGACAGGGGTAAGCACTGAAGCTTTCTTT. The full variable domain, completed using reference TRBV7-6 and TRBJ1-1, is GAGVSQSPRYKVTKRGQDVALRCDPISGHVSLYWYRQALGQGPEFLTYFNYEAQQDKSGLPNDRFSAERPEGSISTLTIQRTEQRDSAMYRCASSLRTGVSTEAFFGQGTRLTVV.

The chain joins TRBV15 to TRBJ2-7; 9 bases align to TRBD1. Germline assignment: CDR1 LNHNV and CDR2 YYDKDF (reference sequence). The CDR3 length is 14 residues. Trimming took 5 bases from V and 6 from J; bases not matched to a gene: 8. The CDR3 DNA reads as TGTGCCACCAGCGTTTTAGGACAGGGGATCGAGCAGTACTTC. Translated: CATSVLGQGIEQYF.

The V gene is TRBV9, the J gene TRBJ2-1, with 12 bases aligning to TRBD2. Germline values: CDR1 SGDLS, CDR2 YYNGEE. This CDR3 comprises 16 residues. V shed 7 bases and J 7 bases; nucleotides not matched to a gene: 12. The CDR3 coding sequence is TGTGCCAGCGCCCAGCCTAGCGGGGGGGATGGAAATGAGCAGTTCTTC. It is translated as CASAQPSGGDGNEQFF.

The V gene is TRBV7-9, the J gene TRBJ1-2; the D is unclear. The CDR3 totals 12 residues. Germline V lookup: CDR1 SEHNR, CDR2 FQNEAQ (reference sequence). The V gene lost 5 bases and the J gene lost 9 bases, with 13 bases spanning the gap. CDR3 nucleotides: TGTGCCAGCAGCCCGCCGGGCCTGAGCTACACCTTC. This sequence encodes CASSPPGLSYTF.

V and J are TRBV25-1 and TRBJ1-4; maybe TRBD1 (6 bases). Germline loops: CDR1 MGHDK, CDR2 SYGVNS. Trimming pared 4 bases from V and 8 bases from J, leaving 11 bases between. The CDR3 totals 13 residues. The CDR3 spells CASSGAGEEKLFF. DNA of the CDR3: TGTGCCAGCAGTGGGGCAGGGGAGGAAAAACTGTTTTTT.

The J gene is TRBJ1-2, the V gene TRBV29-1, with D perhaps matching TRBD1 (5 bases). The germline V gene has CDR1 SQVTM and CDR2 ANQGSEA. CDR3 size: 15 residues. Trimming took 3 bases from V and 0 from J, leaving 14 bases between them. The CDR3 bases are TGCAGCGTTGACGTCGAAGGGGATGCTAACTATGGCTACACCTTC. The encoded protein is CSVDVEGDANYGYTF. Variable domain in full (rest from reference TRBV29-1 and TRBJ1-2): SAVISQKPSRDICQRGTSLTIQCQVDSQVTMMFWYRQQPGQSLTLIATANQGSEATYESGFVIDKFPISRPNLTFSTLTVSNMSPEDSSIYLCSVDVEGDANYGYTFGSGTRLTVV.

The chain carries TRBV10-3 and TRBJ1-4; tentatively, D is TRBD1 (6 bases). The CDR3 sequence is 13 residues long. CDR1 ENHRY and CDR2 SYGVKD come from the germline V gene. V was clipped by 6 bases and J by 1 base, with 6 bases between them. The CDR3 reads CAIRDRTNEKLFF. DNA of the CDR3: TGTGCCATCAGGGACAGAACTAATGAAAAACTGTTTTTT.

This clone has a handful of counts. The J gene is TRBJ2-3, the V gene TRBV10-1, with D hard to call. Germline V lookup: CDR1 WNHNN, CDR2 SYGVQD (reference sequence). V gave up 6 bases and J gave up 2 bases, with 6 bases separating them. The CDR3 extends over 12 amino acids. The CDR3 sequence is CASSPNTDTQYF. The CDR3, as DNA: TGCGCCAGCAGCCCAAACACAGATACGCAGTATTTT.

The rearrangement links TRBV11-2 to TRBJ2-1; D uncertain. Germline V CDR1 and CDR2: SGHAT, FQNNGV. The CDR3 is 11 amino acids. V was pared by 3 bases and J by 6 bases, with 3 bases between. The CDR3 loop reads CASSFSNEQFF. The CDR3 bases are TGTGCCAGCAGCTTCAGCAATGAGCAGTTCTTC.

The chain joins TRBV5-5 to TRBJ1-1, with 7 bases identical to TRBD1. This CDR3 has 14 residues. Germline V lookup: CDR1 SGHKS, CDR2 YYEKEE (reference sequence). V lost 4 bases, J lost 1 base, and 4 bases stayed unmatched. CDR3 loop: CASSRGQPNTEAFF. The CDR3 nucleotides read TGTGCCAGCAGCCGGGGACAGCCGAACACTGAAGCTTTCTTT.

As for this clone: One base away lies a much larger clone, so this may be a sequencing read error. The V call is TRBV4-1, the J call TRBJ1-2, with TRBD1 as a possible D gene (6 bases). The CDR3 has 14 amino acids. Trimming took off 0 bases at V and 7 bases at J, with 12 bases between the two ends. Germline-derived CDR1 and CDR2 are MGHRA and YSYEKL. CDR3 amino acids: CASSQDSGVGGYTF. CDR3 DNA sequence: TGCGCCAGCAGCCAAGATTCAGGGGTTGGTGGCTACACCTTC.

CDR3 nucleotide sequence: TGTGCCAGCAGCTCCATCACCTACGAGCAGTACTTC. Protein product: CASSSITYEQYF. The rearrangement uses TRBV7-9 and TRBJ2-7; D is ambiguous. The germline V gene encodes CDR1 SEHNR and CDR2 FQNEAQ (reference sequence). The V end was cut by 4 bases, the J end by 2 bases, with 6 bases between. This CDR3 region has 12 residues. The whole variable domain, filled in from reference TRBV7-9 and TRBJ2-7, reads DTGVSQNPRHKITKRGQNVTFRCDPISEHNRLYWYRQTLGQGPEFLTYFQNEAQLEKSRLLSDRFSAERPKGSFSTLEIQRTEQGDSAMYLCASSSITYEQYFGPGTRLTVT.

V and J are TRBV29-1 and TRBJ2-5, with D hard to call. Germline lookup yields CDR1 SQVTM and CDR2 ANQGSEA. V lost 0 bases and J 2 bases, leaving 10 bases between the germline ends. The CDR3 is 14 amino acids. CDR3 region: CSVEDPGQQETQYF. The CDR3 DNA sequence: TGCAGCGTTGAAGATCCAGGCCAACAAGAGACCCAGTACTTC.

This chain uses TRBV27 with TRBJ1-3; 7 nucleotides match TRBD1. Per germline, CDR1 MNHEY and CDR2 SMNVEV (reference sequence). This CDR3 has 18 amino acids. With 5 bases clipped from V and 0 bases from J, the junction kept 13 bases outside the gene matches. CDR3 nucleotide sequence: TGTGCCAGCAGTCGGACTCCGGGACAGTTGGCCTCTGGAAACACCATATATTTT. Its protein is CASSRTPGQLASGNTIYF.

This clone was recorded at least ten times. The chain carries TRBV11-1 and TRBJ2-3; unclear D gene. In germline, CDR1 is SGHAT, CDR2 FQDESV (reference sequence). Trimming removed 5 bases from V and 0 bases from J, with 9 bases in between. This CDR3 spans 14 amino acids. The DNA for the CDR3 is TGTGCCAGCAGCCCCGATCCGAGCACAGATACGCAGTATTTT. Protein product: CASSPDPSTDTQYF.

The chain is built from TRBV10-3 and TRBJ2-1; D possibly corresponds to TRBD1 (6 bases). The CDR3 contains 14 residues. Trimming shortened V by 4 bases and J by 7 bases, and 14 bases separated the two germline ends. CDR1 and CDR2 (germline): ENHRY, SYGVKD. CDR3 nucleotides: TGTGCCATCAGTGGATTCGACAGGAAGAATGAGCAGTTCTTC. Amino acid sequence: CAISGFDRKNEQFF.